Shown below are 8 T cell receptor beta chains from a single sample sequenced in a study of blood T cell repertoires in COVID-19. Assay: immunoSEQ multiplex PCR; the TCRdb copy retains only in-frame clones and omits some. The sample lists under 250,000 clones; about 89% were seen once. Sequencing was performed on peripheral blood. The source is a woman aged 55-70 years who had recovered from COVID-19.

V gene TRBV2 combines with J gene TRBJ2-7; maybe TRBD1 (5 bases). This CDR3 is built from 12 residues. Germline values: CDR1 SNHLY, CDR2 FYNNEI. Trimming took off 8 bases at V and 2 bases at J, with 10 bases between the two ends. CDR3 bases: TGTGCCAGCGGGGCGACCCCCTACGAGCAGTACTTC. Its translation is CASGATPYEQYF.

The chain links TRBV5-1 to TRBJ1-2; no definite D call. CDR1 and CDR2 (germline): SGHRS, YFSETQ. The germline V and J ends were trimmed by 0 bases and 1 base, with 7 bases remaining between them. The length of the CDR3 is 14 residues. CDR3 residues: CASSLGLSNYGYTF. The CDR3 DNA follows: TGCGCCAGCAGCTTGGGGCTCAGTAACTATGGCTACACCTTC.

The chain employs TRBV19 and TRBJ2-7; perhaps TRBD1 as D (5 bases). This CDR3 region has 13 residues. V lost 4 bases and J lost 0, with 7 bases in between. Germline loops: CDR1 LNHDA, CDR2 SQIVND (reference sequence). CDR3 region: CASSTGRSYEQYF. CDR3 bases: TGTGCCAGTAGTACAGGGCGCTCCTACGAGCAGTACTTC.

In its sample, this clone was seen once. This rearrangement joins TRBV28 to TRBJ2-3, with TRBD2 matching 7 bases. From germline, CDR1 is MDHEN and CDR2 SYDVKM. V lost 7 bases and J lost 1; bases outside the gene matches: 2. The CDR3 totals 13 residues. The CDR3 loop is CASMGGGTDTQYF. In DNA form, the CDR3 reads TGTGCCAGCATGGGAGGGGGCACAGATACGCAGTATTTT.

This rearrangement joins TRBV6-5 to TRBJ1-2; D ambiguous. The CDR3 extends over 15 amino acids. V was shortened by 6 bases and J by 8 bases, with 22 bases between the two germline ends. Germline lookup yields CDR1 MNHEY and CDR2 SVGAGI. This CDR3 reads CASRPGLAGIMGYTF. The CDR3, as DNA: TGTGCCAGCAGGCCGGGTCTGGCCGGGATAATGGGCTACACCTTC.

The gene calls are TRBV18 and TRBJ2-7; weak D call: TRBD1 (5 bases). V was cut by 0 bases and J by 2 bases, with 5 bases left in between. There are 13 residues in the CDR3. Germline V lookup: CDR1 KGHSH, CDR2 LQKENI. The DNA for the CDR3 is TGTGCCAGCTCACCACCGACAGCCTACGAGCAGTACTTC. Its protein product is CASSPPTAYEQYF.

The CDR3 is CAIFPGQGAESWAQPQHF. As DNA, the CDR3 is TGTGCCATCTTTCCGGGACAGGGGGCCGAATCCTGGGCTCAGCCCCAGCATTTT. The rearrangement joins TRBV28 to TRBJ1-5; 12 bases are shared with TRBD1. The CDR3 loop spans 18 amino acids. The J segment lost 6 bases and the V segment lost 10 bases, leaving 19 bases of the junction unmatched. From germline, CDR1 is MDHEN and CDR2 SYDVKM. The variable domain in full, completed from reference TRBV28 and TRBJ1-5, reads DVKVTQSSRYLVKRTGEKVFLECVQDMDHENMFWYRQDPGLGLRLIYFSYDVKMKEKGDIPEGYSVSREKKERFSLILESASTNQTSMYLCAIFPGQGAESWAQPQHFGDGTRLSIL.

The chain carries TRBV3-1 (or the pseudogene TRBV3-2) and TRBJ2-1, with 8 bases matching TRBD2. The junction had 11 bases not matched to a gene; V was cut back by 0 bases and J by 4 bases. The V gene's germline CDR1 is LGHDT and CDR2 YNNKEL (reference sequence). The length of the CDR3 is 18 residues. CDR3 bases: TGTGCCAGCAGCCAAGATCTACCACTAGCGGAGGAATACAATGAGCAGTTCTTC. It codes for CASSQDLPLAEEYNEQFF.